This TCR beta chain was captured by sequencing in a study of blood T cell repertoires in COVID-19. In this sample, this clone turned up once. Libraries were prepared by immunoSEQ multiplex PCR; TCRdb keeps only in-frame clonotypes and omits some of them. The sample consists of tens of thousands of clones, roughly 85% of them appearing once. The germline V gene has CDR1 SEHNR and CDR2 FQNEAQ (reference sequence). The CDR3 loop spans 15 amino acids. V was cut by 4 bases and J by 5 bases, with 18 bases left in between. This chain joins TRBV7-9 and TRBJ2-7; weak D call: TRBD1 (5 bases). This receptor was identified in a human donor in a cohort sampled during active COVID-19. The material sequenced was peripheral blood. CDR3 amino acids: CASSYRQPPEDEQYF. CDR3 sequence (DNA): TGTGCCAGCAGCTACAGACAGCCCCCTGAGGACGAGCAGTACTTC.